This entry features one TCR beta chain sequence. Antigen: not known. Genomic DNA, serving as template, underwent TCR beta VDJ and CDR3 profiling. TCRdb re-called the reads with MiXCR, one entry per CDR3 protein. The sample includes about 160,000 distinct CDR3 sequences, 47% of them seen just once. The data belong to a study of CD8+CD57+ T cells in acquired aplastic anemia. Study-level results: In common between the patients and the controls were around 29 CD8+ CDR3 sequences.

CDR1 SGHTA and CDR2 FQGTGA come from the germline V gene. The CDR3 length is 15 residues. CD8+CD57+ cell expansion had been shown by flow cytometry in patients chosen for sequencing. Prior therapy had not been administered to any patient at the time of blood sampling. The rearrangement links TRBV7-3 to TRBJ2-7, with 8 bases that match TRBD2. The DNA end lines up better with TRBJ2-1; the J call may be wrong. The sample taken for sequencing was sorted CD4+, CD8+, or CD8+CD57+ T cells (not recorded which) from PBMCs. The clonotype was recovered from a human donor with aplastic anemia. In nucleotides, the CDR3 is TGTGCCAGCGGGACCAGCGGGGGTTCCTACAATGAGCAGTTCTTC. Residues: CASGTSGGSYNEQFF.